A single sample gave rise to the 19 T cell receptor beta chains below, sequenced in a study of blood T cell repertoires in COVID-19. Clones were read by immunoSEQ multiplex PCR, and TCRdb kept only the in-frame ones, dropping some. The table shows under 500,000 clones, with about 85% occurring only once. Sequencing input: PBMCs or T cells enriched from blood (not recorded which). These receptors originate from a woman aged 18-29 years with acute COVID-19.

The rearrangement joins TRBV13 to TRBJ1-1, with no clear D. The length of the CDR3 is 15 residues. Trimming took off 2 bases at V and 3 bases at J, with 13 bases between the two ends. Germline loops: CDR1 PRHDT, CDR2 FYEKMQ (reference sequence). The CDR3 here is CASSLFGVLDTEAFF. In DNA, the CDR3 is TGTGCCAGCAGCTTATTCGGGGTCCTCGACACTGAAGCTTTCTTT.

The chain couples TRBV11-3 to TRBJ2-5; TRBD1 might be the D (6 bases). The CDR3 is 13 amino acids. Germline V gene data show CDR1 as SGHNT and CDR2 as YENEEA. V was pared by 5 bases and J by 2 bases, with 9 bases between. CDR3 protein: CASSKQGQETQYF. The CDR3 DNA is TGTGCCAGCAGCAAGCAGGGGCAAGAGACCCAGTACTTC.

The gene calls are TRBV12-3 or TRBV12-4 and TRBJ1-2; 7 bases fit TRBD1. J was trimmed by 2 bases and V by 5 bases; bases with no gene match: 2. CDR3 length: 13 residues. CDR3 loop: CASSTTGNYGYTF. DNA of the CDR3: TGTGCCAGCAGTACGACAGGGAACTATGGCTACACCTTC.

The chain links TRBV18 to TRBJ1-1, with 7 positions matching TRBD1. Germline assignment: CDR1 KGHSH and CDR2 LQKENI. Losses at the gene ends were 2 bases for V and 7 bases for J; bases not matched to a gene: 1. There are 12 residues in the CDR3. The CDR3 DNA follows: TGTGCCAGCTCACCAACAGGGGATGAAGCTTTCTTT. It is translated as CASSPTGDEAFF. The variable domain in full, completed from reference TRBV18 and TRBJ1-1, reads NAGVMQNPRHLVRRRGQEARLRCSPMKGHSHVYWYRQLPEEGLKFMVYLQKENIIDESGMPKERFSAEFPKEGPSILRIQQVVRGDSAAYFCASSPTGDEAFFGQGTRLTVV.

The chain links TRBV3-1 (or the pseudogene TRBV3-2) to TRBJ2-7, with 8 bases matching TRBD1. Germline V lookup: CDR1 LGHDT, CDR2 YNNKEL (reference sequence). The V gene end was trimmed by 3 bases and the J gene end by 2 bases; junction bases not matched to a gene: 3. This CDR3 comprises 14 residues. In nucleotides, the CDR3 is TGTGCCAGCAGCCACTCACAGGGGGCCTACGAGCAGTACTTC. Translating gives CASSHSQGAYEQYF.

The sample holds a few counts of this clone. The chain uses TRBV9 and TRBJ1-4; tentative D call: TRBD1 (5 bases). Trimming stripped 3 bases from V and 8 bases from J, with 14 bases between. The CDR3 has 14 residues. The germline V gene encodes CDR1 SGDLS and CDR2 YYNGEE. CDR3 nucleotide sequence: TGTGCCAGCAGCGAGGGAGGGGATAACGAAAAACTGTTTTTT. Amino acids: CASSEGGDNEKLFF.

V is TRBV6-1 and J is TRBJ1-3; D is unclear. The V gene lost 3 bases and the J gene lost 1 base, with 10 bases spanning the gap. Germline V CDR1 and CDR2: MNHNS, SASEGT. This CDR3 region has 15 residues. Here the CDR3 reads CASSELGRSGNTIYF. CDR3 DNA: TGTGCCAGCAGTGAGTTGGGCAGATCTGGAAACACCATATATTTT.

The sample holds a few counts of this clone. This rearrangement joins TRBV9 to TRBJ1-3; D is possibly TRBD1 (5 bases). This CDR3 spans 15 amino acids. The V gene lost 3 bases and the J gene lost 7 bases, with 17 bases spanning the gap. CDR1 is SGDLS and CDR2 is YYNGEE in the germline V gene. This CDR3 reads CASSDGTVGSNTIYF. CDR3 sequence (DNA): TGTGCCAGCAGCGACGGGACCGTCGGGAGTAACACCATATATTTT.

The chain joins TRBV19 to TRBJ2-1; weak D call: TRBD2 (6 bases). The V gene's germline CDR1 is LNHDA and CDR2 SQIVND (reference sequence). The CDR3 covers 11 residues. The V end was cut by 6 bases, the J end by 14 bases, with 14 bases between. The CDR3 nucleotides read TGTGCCAGTAGCGGGGGAACTTTGGAGTTCTTC. This sequence encodes CASSGGTLEFF.

The chain joins TRBV5-6 to TRBJ2-3; TRBD2 aligns across 12 bases. After removal of 3 bases from V and 2 bases from J, the junction contained 7 bases not matched to a gene. The germline gives CDR1 SGHDT, CDR2 YYEEEE. This CDR3 has 17 amino acids. CDR3 DNA sequence: TGTGCCAGCAGCTCTAATCTAGCGGGAGGGATCACAGATACGCAGTATTTT. Its protein product is CASSSNLAGGITDTQYF.

This chain uses TRBV13 with TRBJ2-1; 8 bases map to TRBD2. The CDR3 is 14 residues long. Per germline, CDR1 PRHDT and CDR2 FYEKMQ (reference sequence). The V segment lost 4 bases and the J segment 5 bases; nucleotides outside the gene matches: 4. CDR3 sequence: CASSYGGANNEQFF. The CDR3 region has the DNA TGTGCCAGCAGCTACGGGGGGGCCAACAATGAGCAGTTCTTC.

V usage is TRBV25-1 and J usage is TRBJ2-7; a possible D gene is TRBD1 (5 bases). Germline values: CDR1 MGHDK, CDR2 SYGVNS. This CDR3 spans 16 amino acids. Trimming took 3 bases from V and 2 from J, leaving 17 bases between them. Written as DNA, the CDR3 is TGTGCCAGCAGTGATGGGGCGAGACAGAGACCCTACGAGCAGTACTTC. As protein: CASSDGARQRPYEQYF.

In DNA, the CDR3 is TGCGCCAGCAGCTCGACAGGGGGGCAGCCCCAGCATTTT. This sequence encodes CASSSTGGQPQHF. V and J are TRBV4-1 and TRBJ1-5; TRBD1 agrees at 9 bases. This CDR3 comprises 13 residues. Germline V gene lookup returns CDR1 MGHRA and CDR2 YSYEKL. With 5 bases clipped from V and 7 bases from J, the junction kept 3 bases outside the gene matches.

V usage is TRBV12-3 or TRBV12-4 and J usage is TRBJ2-7; no firm D call. The CDR3 has 11 residues. Between the trimmed V and J ends, which lost 6 bases and 4 bases, there was a span of 7 bases. The CDR3 region has the DNA TGTGCCAGCAGAACAGATTACGAGCAGTACTTC. It yields the protein CASRTDYEQYF.

V gene TRBV5-1 combines with J gene TRBJ2-5; TRBD2 aligns across 11 bases. V gave up 5 bases and J gave up 5 bases; unmatched junction bases: 11. CDR3 length equals 16 residues. CDR1 is SGHRS, CDR2 YFSETQ, per germline. CDR3 in DNA: TGCGCCAGCAGGCCGAATAGCGGGAGGGCCGTCGAGACCCAGTACTTC. Translation: CASRPNSGRAVETQYF.

The chain recombines TRBV19 with TRBJ2-7, with 8 bases fitting TRBD2. Germline V lookup: CDR1 LNHDA, CDR2 SQIVND (reference sequence). After removal of 5 bases from V and 2 bases from J, the junction contained 8 bases not matched to a gene. The CDR3 spans 15 residues. Here the CDR3 DNA reads TGTGCCAGTAGTCCCCGGACTAGCCCTCCCTACGAGCAGTACTTC. Encoded protein: CASSPRTSPPYEQYF.

This rearrangement joins TRBV7-6 to TRBJ2-7, with 9 bases lining up with TRBD1. J was trimmed by 3 bases and V by 2 bases; bases with no gene match: 5. The CDR3 has 15 amino acids. CDR1 SGHVS and CDR2 FNYEAQ come from the germline V gene. The CDR3 reads CASSLRTGDNYEQYF. CDR3 in DNA: TGTGCCAGCAGCTTACGGACAGGGGACAACTACGAGCAGTACTTC.

This CDR3 reads CASSHYYGYTF. CDR3 nucleotides: TGCGCCAGCAGCCACTACTATGGCTACACCTTC. The genes are TRBV4-1 and TRBJ1-2, with D uncertain. With 3 bases removed from V and 3 bases from J, the gap between germline ends came to 2 bases. The CDR3 runs to 11 residues. Germline V lookup: CDR1 MGHRA, CDR2 YSYEKL.

The V and J genes are TRBV6-1 and TRBJ2-1; D remains unclear. Trimming took off 3 bases at V and 2 bases at J, with 2 bases between the two ends. This CDR3 region has 12 residues. Per germline, CDR1 MNHNS and CDR2 SASEGT. The chain's CDR3 is CASSDTYNEQFF. CDR3 sequence (DNA): TGTGCCAGCAGTGACACCTACAATGAGCAGTTCTTC.